The TCR beta chain described here comes from a study of CD8 T cells in ankylosing spondylitis. V lost 0 bases to trimming and J lost 8 bases, with 17 bases between them. This CDR3 has 15 amino acids. Germline V lookup: CDR1 DFQATT, CDR2 SNEGSKA (reference sequence). TCRdb called the 5' RACE reads again in MiXCR, with one record for every CDR3 protein. The repertoire includes about 220,000 distinct CDR3 sequences, roughly 26% of them detected once, and 6.6% sits in the top ten. There are many counts of this clonotype. The TCR sequence derives from a male donor with ankylosing spondylitis or in good health (not recorded which). The rearrangement uses TRBV20-1 and TRBJ2-1; D not resolved. The sequenced sample consisted of blood, either unsorted or a sorted T cell fraction (not recorded which). The CDR3 region is CSAREARSPPDEQFF. CDR3 nucleotides: TGCAGTGCTAGAGAGGCCAGATCCCCACCTGATGAGCAGTTCTTC.